This T cell receptor (beta chain) was sequenced in a study of cytomegalovirus exposure and HLA in healthy donors. Study-wide findings and caveats: Most TCR sequences were rare, but some public TCRs occurred in many donors.

A multiplex PCR was run with 60 Vbeta primers and 13 Jbeta primers. Assay: immunoSEQ multiplex PCR; the TCRdb copy retains only in-frame clones and omits some. The sample has approximately 160,000 clones; approximately 80% are singletons. The V and J ends lost 4 bases and 3 bases, in that order; junction bases with no gene match: 10. Germline-derived CDR1 and CDR2 are MNHNS and SASEGT. This CDR3 has 18 residues. On this clone: Its antigen is currently unknown.

At sampling all donors were nominally healthy, likely with unrecorded immune exposures. The source material was PBMCs. This receptor was identified in a woman aged 40-49 years in good health and CMV-seropositive. This chain joins TRBV6-1 and TRBJ2-2, with TRBD1 matching over 11 bases. CDR3 in amino acids: CASSVRGQGAADTGELFF. CDR3 in DNA: TGTGCCAGCAGTGTTAGAGGACAGGGGGCGGCTGACACCGGGGAGCTGTTTTTT.